This passage covers 13 T cell receptor beta chains from one sample sequenced in a study of T-cell reconstitution after alpha-beta-depleted transplantation in children. As it was prepared, the TCRbeta library received unique molecular identifiers. MiXCR was run by TCRdb on the PCR reads, yielding one entry per CDR3 protein. This table holds 580,000 or so distinct CDR3 sequences, roughly 24% found once. The sequencing here drew on PBMCs, mostly from graft donor cells, taken 360 days after TCRalphabeta/CD19-depleted stem cell transplant. These TCRs come from a boy under two years old who had a stem cell transplant for acute myeloid leukemia, so the T cells may come from the graft donor.

This clonotype came up a few times. The chain recombines TRBV6-1 with TRBJ1-2, with D possibly matching TRBD1 (6 bases). This CDR3 spans 15 amino acids. V was shortened by 5 bases and J by 2 bases, with 15 bases between the two germline ends. CDR1 MNHNS and CDR2 SASEGT come from the germline V gene. CDR3 loop: CASSTNRVNNYGYTF. In nucleotides, the CDR3 is TGTGCCAGCAGTACCAACAGGGTCAACAACTATGGCTACACCTTC.

This chain connects TRBV3-1 to TRBJ1-5; D is uncertain. This CDR3 is built from 14 residues. CDR1 LGHDT and CDR2 YNNKEL come from the germline V gene (reference sequence). Trimming stripped 1 base from V and 5 bases from J, with 9 bases between. The CDR3 nucleotides read TGTGCCAGCAGCCAAGCGTCAGCATATCAGCCCCAGCATTTT. It translates to CASSQASAYQPQHF.

This clonotype came up many times. This chain connects TRBV12-3 or TRBV12-4 to TRBJ1-1; D remains unclear. This CDR3 has 15 amino acids. Deletions cut 5 bases from V and 0 bases from J, with 13 bases between. In DNA, the CDR3 is TGTGCCAGCAGTCGACGGGGAGTCCTGAACACTGAAGCTTTCTTT. As protein: CASSRRGVLNTEAFF.

Ten or more counts support this clonotype. The V and J genes are TRBV7-9 and TRBJ2-1; unclear D gene. This CDR3 region has 12 residues. Trimming left V 5 bases short and J 4 bases short, with 6 bases between. Germline V lookup: CDR1 SEHNR, CDR2 FQNEAQ (reference sequence). The CDR3 reads CASSVGYNEQFF. The CDR3 DNA reads TGTGCCAGCAGCGTCGGATACAATGAGCAGTTCTTC. The variable domain in full, with the rest retrieved from reference TRBV7-9 and TRBJ2-1, is DTGVSQNPRHKITKRGQNVTFRCDPISEHNRLYWYRQTLGQGPEFLTYFQNEAQLEKSRLLSDRFSAERPKGSFSTLEIQRTEQGDSAMYLCASSVGYNEQFFGPGTRLTVL.

The CDR3: CASSAPSSNNEQFF. CDR3 in DNA: TGTGCCAGCAGCGCACCAAGTAGCAACAATGAGCAGTTCTTC. The chain recombines TRBV7-2 with TRBJ2-1; D unclear. The V gene lost 5 bases and the J gene lost 5 bases, with 13 bases spanning the gap. CDR3 length: 14 residues. Germline values: CDR1 SGHTA, CDR2 FQGNSA.

J is TRBJ1-3 and V is TRBV7-3, with D possibly TRBD1 on 6 matching bases. Trimming left V 4 bases short and J 4 bases short, with 14 bases between. The V gene's germline CDR1 is SGHTA and CDR2 FQGTGA. This CDR3 has 15 amino acids. The DNA for the CDR3 is TGTGCCAGCAGCTCGTCCTCAGGGACAGGAAACACCATATATTTT. Amino acids: CASSSSSGTGNTIYF.

This clonotype was seen a handful of times. DNA of the CDR3: TGCAGTGCTAGAGAAGGGCTCGGTGGCACTGAAGCTTTCTTT. It codes for CSAREGLGGTEAFF. The gene calls are TRBV20-1 and TRBJ1-1; D unclear. Germline V gene sequence: CDR1 DFQATT, CDR2 SNEGSKA (reference sequence). This CDR3 is built from 14 residues. Trimming cost V 0 bases and J 4 bases, with 12 bases left between them.

This chain uses TRBV6-5 with TRBJ2-4; 8 positions match TRBD2. CDR3 length: 15 amino acids. Germline CDR1 and CDR2: MNHEY and SVGAGI. The V gene end was trimmed by 4 bases and the J gene end by 8 bases; junction bases not matched to a gene: 10. The CDR3 region has the DNA TGTGCCAGCAGTTCGTATAGCGGGGCCAAGGACATTCAGTACTTC. Its translation: CASSSYSGAKDIQYF.

This clonotype has a handful of counts. This rearrangement joins TRBV6-2 or TRBV6-3 to TRBJ2-7, with no clear D. Trimming removed 10 bases at V and 6 bases at J, with 13 bases between. The CDR3 sequence is 11 residues long. Germline CDR1 is MNHEY and CDR2 is SVGEGT. CDR3 DNA sequence: TGTGCCACCACCCTGGCAGGCGAGCAGTACTTC. This codes for CATTLAGEQYF.

The rearrangement uses TRBV5-1 and TRBJ1-1, with no clear D. Trimming removed 2 bases at V and 1 base at J, with 15 bases between. The CDR3 spans 16 residues. Germline CDR1 is SGHRS and CDR2 is YFSETQ. The CDR3 coding sequence is TGCGCCAGCAGCTTAATGGCAGCGGATTGGAACACTGAAGCTTTCTTT. It encodes CASSLMAADWNTEAFF.

This clonotype was counted between two and nine times. The CDR3 DNA reads TGCAGTGCTAGAATGGGGGAGTCTGAAGCTTTCTTT. This sequence encodes CSARMGESEAFF. The gene calls are TRBV20-1 and TRBJ1-1; D is possibly TRBD1 (5 bases). CDR3 length: 12 residues. Germline V CDR1 and CDR2: DFQATT, SNEGSKA (reference sequence). V lost 2 bases and J lost 6, with 10 bases in between.

This clonotype was observed many times. The genes are TRBV7-2 and TRBJ2-1; D unresolved. The CDR3 is made up of 13 amino acids. V lost 2 bases and J lost 9, with 11 bases in between. Germline CDR1 reads SGHTA; CDR2 reads FQGNSA. CDR3 amino acids: CASSLTNPSEQFF. The CDR3 region has the DNA TGTGCCAGCAGCTTAACCAACCCTAGTGAGCAGTTCTTC.

The table lists this clonotype with a few counts. V and J are TRBV5-1 and TRBJ2-6; 12 nucleotides align to TRBD1. There are 17 residues in the CDR3. V gave up 3 bases and J gave up 4 bases; unmatched junction bases: 5. CDR1 is SGHRS, CDR2 YFSETQ, per germline. The CDR3 is CASSSGQGARGANVLTF. The CDR3 DNA sequence: TGCGCCAGCAGCTCGGGACAGGGGGCGCGGGGGGCCAACGTCCTGACTTTC.